This passage covers 23 T cell receptor beta chains from one sample sequenced in a study of neurological immune-mediated disorders. From the 5' RACE reads, TCRdb called clonotypes with MiXCR, one entry per CDR3 protein. The sample has about 46,000 distinct CDR3 sequences, roughly 2% seen once; the top ten hold 2% to 2.5%. Sequencing was carried out using PBMCs. These receptors were collected from a woman in her 40s with multiple sclerosis.

In its sample, this clonotype was seen many times. This chain links TRBV5-1 with TRBJ2-7, with a weak D call TRBD2 (5 bases). Between the trimmed V and J ends, which lost 5 bases and 7 bases, there was a span of 16 bases. Germline loops: CDR1 SGHRS, CDR2 YFSETQ. The CDR3 is made up of 13 amino acids. The CDR3 here is CASSSLVEDEQYF. The CDR3 DNA sequence: TGCGCCAGCAGTAGCCTGGTGGAGGATGAGCAGTACTTC.

At least ten counts were recorded for this clonotype. The J gene is TRBJ2-1, the V gene TRBV9, with 11 bases aligning to TRBD2. The CDR3 spans 16 residues. Germline CDR1 is SGDLS and CDR2 is YYNGEE. Trimming at V came to 4 bases and at J to 1 base, leaving 4 bases not matched to a gene. The CDR3 reads CASSSSGGQSYNEQFF. Written as DNA, the CDR3 is TGTGCCAGCAGCTCTAGCGGGGGGCAGTCCTACAATGAGCAGTTCTTC.

This clonotype was detected ten times or more. The CDR3 coding sequence is TGTGCCAGCAGTTCACCGGGACTAGCGACGGACGGGGAGCTGTTTTTT. Residues: CASSSPGLATDGELFF. The chain combines TRBV12-3 or TRBV12-4 with TRBJ2-2, with 10 bases matching TRBD2. V dropped 4 bases and J dropped 7; count of bases not matched to a gene: 9. The CDR3 length is 16 residues.

At least ten counts were recorded for this clonotype. This rearrangement joins TRBV20-1 to TRBJ2-7, with 9 bases matching TRBD1. Germline CDR1 DFQATT, CDR2 SNEGSKA (reference sequence). V lost 0 bases and J lost 6; bases outside the gene matches: 12. The CDR3 consists of 16 residues. The CDR3 DNA is TGCAGTGCTAGAGATCCCCTCGGACAGGGGCCTGTCGAGCAGTACTTC. The encoded protein is CSARDPLGQGPVEQYF.

This clonotype appeared many times. The chain has TRBV12-3 or TRBV12-4 and TRBJ1-2, with D possibly TRBD1 on 5 matching bases. The V gene lost 5 bases and the J gene lost 4 bases, with 14 bases spanning the gap. The CDR3 is 14 amino acids. The DNA for the CDR3 is TGTGCCAGCAGTCCAGGGACGGCAAGCTATGGCTACACCTTC. It yields the protein CASSPGTASYGYTF.

This clonotype occurred many times. Here the CDR3 reads CASSQGDRSYEQYF. The CDR3 DNA follows: TGTGCCAGCAGTCAAGGGGACAGATCCTACGAGCAGTACTTC. V gene TRBV27 combines with J gene TRBJ2-7; TRBD1 matches 7 bases. Germline V gene sequence: CDR1 MNHEY, CDR2 SMNVEV (reference sequence). V was pared by 5 bases and J by 1 base, with 5 bases of the junction left unmatched. CDR3 size: 14 residues.

This clonotype was seen ten or more times. The chain links TRBV5-5 to TRBJ2-1, with D perhaps TRBD1 or TRBD2 (5 bases each). V was trimmed by 3 bases and J by 5 bases, leaving 18 bases between them. The CDR3 sequence is 16 residues long. The germline gives CDR1 SGHKS, CDR2 YYEKEE (reference sequence). The CDR3 sequence: CASSYALWDENNEQFF. The DNA for the CDR3 is TGTGCCAGCAGCTACGCCTTATGGGACGAAAACAATGAGCAGTTCTTC.

This clonotype was seen repeatedly, ten times or more. The chain combines TRBV20-1 with TRBJ1-2; D unresolved. Trimming left V 5 bases short and J 4 bases short, with 11 bases between. The V gene's germline CDR1 is DFQATT and CDR2 SNEGSKA (reference sequence). This CDR3 is built from 12 residues. The CDR3 bases are TGCAGTGCTTCTAATGACGGCTATGGCTACACCTTC. Translating gives CSASNDGYGYTF.

The CDR3 loop reads CASSLAGGNTGELFF. As DNA, the CDR3 is TGCGCCAGCAGCTTGGCAGGGGGGAACACCGGGGAGCTGTTTTTT. This chain joins TRBV5-1 and TRBJ2-2; 7 nucleotides align to TRBD1. V was clipped by 0 bases and J by 1 base; unmatched bases: 0. The CDR3 covers 15 residues. Germline CDR1 is SGHRS and CDR2 is YFSETQ.

In this sample, this clonotype turned up many times. This chain links TRBV6-6 with TRBJ2-2, with D maybe TRBD2 (6 bases). Germline V gives CDR1 MNHNY, CDR2 SVGAGI (reference sequence). The CDR3 totals 13 residues. V was clipped by 7 bases and J by 11 bases, with 17 bases between them. The CDR3 loop is CASIGGAGSELFF. The CDR3 region has the DNA TGTGCCAGCATTGGAGGGGCGGGTTCCGAGCTGTTTTTT.

There are many counts of this clonotype. This chain joins TRBV7-8 and TRBJ2-5, with unresolved D. The CDR3 length is 11 residues. Trimming took off 8 bases at V and 3 bases at J, with 7 bases between the two ends. Germline CDR1 reads SGHVS; CDR2 reads FQNEAQ. This chain's CDR3 is CASGLEETQYF. Here the CDR3 DNA reads TGTGCCAGCGGGCTCGAAGAGACCCAGTACTTC.

This clonotype was counted many times. This rearrangement joins TRBV7-9 to TRBJ2-2, with 13 positions matching TRBD2. The J segment lost 0 bases and the V segment lost 5 bases, leaving 9 bases of the junction unmatched. The CDR3 runs to 19 residues. Looked up from germline, CDR1 is SEHNR and CDR2 is FQNEAQ (reference sequence). The CDR3 nucleotides are TGTGCCAGCAGCGCCGGGACTAGCGGGGCATTCGCGAACACCGGGGAGCTGTTTTTT. It yields the protein CASSAGTSGAFANTGELFF.

This clonotype has at least ten counts. V and J are TRBV5-1 and TRBJ2-3, with 7 bases identical to TRBD1. The CDR3 is 17 residues long. Unmatched junction bases numbered 15, after V lost 2 bases and J lost 6 bases. Germline V gene lookup returns CDR1 SGHRS and CDR2 YFSETQ. The CDR3 region has the DNA TGCGCCAGCAGCTTTAGCTTATGGGACAGAGCGTCGGATACGCAGTATTTT. This translates into CASSFSLWDRASDTQYF.

The chain has TRBV1 and TRBJ1-2; TRBD1, as called in the table, went unchecked against the DNA. TRBV1 is a pseudogene locus. This CDR3 region has 16 residues. DNA for the CDR3: TGCACCAGCAGCCAAGAAGGGACAGGGGGAGTGCGCGGCTACACCTTC. It is translated as CTSSQEGTGGVRGYTF.

This clonotype was counted ten times or more. The chain combines TRBV5-1 with TRBJ2-5; D possibly uses TRBD1 or TRBD2 (5 bases each). CDR3 length equals 14 residues. In germline, CDR1 is SGHRS, CDR2 YFSETQ. The V gene lost 0 bases and the J gene lost 5 bases, with 11 bases spanning the gap. CDR3: CASSLVQGGETQYF. The CDR3 nucleotides read TGCGCCAGCAGCTTGGTGCAGGGCGGGGAGACCCAGTACTTC.

This clonotype was seen ten or more times. The rearrangement links TRBV5-1 to TRBJ2-7; 8 bases match TRBD1. Germline lookup yields CDR1 SGHRS and CDR2 YFSETQ. The CDR3 length is 13 residues. With V trimmed by 2 bases and J by 3 bases, 1 base remained unmatched. The CDR3 is CASSLTGGYEQYF. CDR3 nucleotides: TGCGCCAGCAGCTTAACAGGGGGCTACGAGCAGTACTTC.

This clonotype was recorded many times. The rearrangement uses TRBV6-5 and TRBJ2-3; a weak D match, TRBD2 (6 bases). This CDR3 region has 13 residues. Germline V gene sequence: CDR1 MNHEY, CDR2 SVGAGI. Trimming took 6 bases from V and 5 from J, leaving 12 bases between them. The CDR3 DNA is TGTGCCAGCAGACCCAACGGGGGAGATACGCAGTATTTT. Encoded protein: CASRPNGGDTQYF.

This clonotype was counted many times. V gene TRBV5-1 combines with J gene TRBJ2-5; 11 positions match TRBD2. Trimming at V came to 0 bases and at J to 2 bases, leaving 3 bases not matched to a gene. CDR3 length: 16 amino acids. Germline V gives CDR1 SGHRS, CDR2 YFSETQ. CDR3 nucleotides: TGCGCCAGCAGCTTGGAGGCTAGCGGGGGGCAAGAGACCCAGTACTTC. Protein product: CASSLEASGGQETQYF.

At least ten counts were recorded for this clonotype. The chain has TRBV20-1 and TRBJ1-1, with D unresolved. Germline values: CDR1 DFQATT, CDR2 SNEGSKA (reference sequence). V lost 6 bases to trimming and J lost 10 bases, with 12 bases between them. The CDR3 extends over 10 amino acids. The CDR3 region has the DNA TGCAGTGCCTCTCGAGAGGGAGCTTTCTTT. It specifies CSASREGAFF.

This clonotype was seen ten or more times. This chain joins TRBV25-1 and TRBJ2-7; D is uncertain. Germline V lookup: CDR1 MGHDK, CDR2 SYGVNS. There are 12 residues in the CDR3. Trimming stripped 1 base from V and 3 bases from J, with 4 bases between. CDR3 region: CASSEWNYEQYF. The CDR3 DNA is TGTGCCAGCAGTGAATGGAACTACGAGCAGTACTTC.

This clonotype showed up many times. J is TRBJ1-2 and V is TRBV5-1; D is unclear. This CDR3 is built from 13 residues. Trimming shortened V by 1 base and J by 2 bases, and 6 bases separated the two germline ends. CDR1 SGHRS and CDR2 YFSETQ come from the germline V gene. The CDR3 DNA sequence: TGCGCCAGCAGCTTGACCGAGAACTATGGCTACACCTTC. Residues: CASSLTENYGYTF.

At least ten counts were recorded for this clonotype. This chain links TRBV29-1 with TRBJ2-7; 9 bases map to TRBD1. Germline CDR1 is SQVTM and CDR2 is ANQGSEA. The CDR3 has 14 amino acids. The V gene end was trimmed by 4 bases and the J gene end by 1 base; junction bases not matched to a gene: 5. CDR3 residues: CSVGFGTGSYEQYF. The CDR3, as DNA: TGCAGCGTTGGGTTCGGGACAGGGTCCTACGAGCAGTACTTC.

This clonotype has a count of ten or more. The CDR3 is CASSLRANGAEQYF. In DNA form, the CDR3 reads TGTGCCAGCAGCTTACGGGCGAACGGGGCCGAGCAGTACTTC. This chain links TRBV7-9 with TRBJ2-7, with D possibly being TRBD1 or TRBD2 (5 bases each). The V end was cut by 2 bases, the J end by 6 bases, with 14 bases between. Germline values: CDR1 SEHNR, CDR2 FQNEAQ (reference sequence). This CDR3 is built from 14 residues.